Included here is one TCR beta chain sequence, with context. Antigen: not known. This sample was taken from a study of CXCR3-negative and CXCR3-positive naive CD8 T cells. Via 5' RACE with UMI labels, TRB cDNA libraries were prepared. TCRdb re-called the 5' RACE reads; one entry per CDR3 protein, DNA not given. Found here are 120,000 to 150,000 distinct CDR3 sequences; the top ten clones hold 0.25% to 0.3%. At a few hundred thousand cells each, triplicate sorts were carried out for each CD8+ T cell subset. Naive CD8+ T cells showed a CD45RO-CCR7+CD27+CD95- phenotype. Notes on the study in general: TRB CDR3s were more hydrophobic in CXCR3-positive than in CXCR3-negative naive cells. Comparably high diversity was seen in both naive subsets, and much lower diversity in memory CD8+ cells.

This receptor was identified in a human donor in good health. Some clones in this sample may be carry-over from other donors' samples. Sequenced material: naive CXCR3+ CD8+ T cells from blood. Subset indicated: CD45RO-CCR7+CD27+CD95- naive CD8+ T cells expressing CXCR3 (TNR3+).

The CDR3 protein is CASSSGQDGREAFF. The J gene is TRBJ1-1, the V gene TRBV2; the TRBD1 assignment by TCRdb is unverifiable without DNA. The CDR3 has 14 residues. From germline, CDR1 is SNHLY and CDR2 FYNNEI.